This T cell receptor beta chain derives from a study of T-cell memory formation after mild COVID-19. Study-wide points: Chiefly within CM and EM were the contracting CD4+ clones; CD8+ ones were within EMRA. CD4/CD8 balance characterized clones contracting day 15 to 85, and CD4+ skew characterized later expanders.

Constant-segment primers served in 5'RACE that generated TCR alpha and TCR beta cDNA libraries bearing sample barcodes and UMIs. TCRdb reprocessed the 5' RACE reads with MiXCR, giving one entry per CDR3 protein. The table shows 250,000 to 350,000 distinct CDR3 sequences, with about a sixth occurring only once. As concerns this clonotype: Its specificity is unknown.

This TCR was sampled from a man aged 18 to 29 who had mild COVID-19 (a few samples of this study predate the infection). Cell type and time point are not known. What was sequenced was PBMCs or a T cell subset sorted from them (not recorded which).

CDR3 sequence (DNA): TGTGCCAGCAGTTATTCGGGCCAGCCGATTAACTATGGCTACACCTTC. Its protein is CASSYSGQPINYGYTF. V gene TRBV6-2 or TRBV6-3 combines with J gene TRBJ1-2; D unclear. In germline, CDR1 is MNHEY, CDR2 SVGEGT. The CDR3 consists of 16 residues. Trimming pared 3 bases from V and 1 base from J, leaving 15 bases between.